This T cell receptor beta chain was documented in a study of blood T cells in healthy people across ages. It was with a sample-barcoded 5' primer and a J-beta primer mix that a second PCR of about 7 to 12 cycles was run. Every single cDNA molecule received a tag from a template-switch adaptor with 12 random nucleotides. Any given sample supplied a minimum of 2.5 million CDR3-containing paired-end reads. TCRdb independently ran MiXCR on the 5' RACE reads; one entry per CDR3 protein. This sample has more than 1.4 million distinct CDR3 sequences, with roughly 40% found just once. V was clipped by 10 bases and J by 4 bases, with 17 bases between them. The CDR3 covers 14 residues. CDR1 MDHEN and CDR2 SYDVKM come from the germline V gene.

The V call is TRBV28, the J call TRBJ1-3; the D gene is possibly TRBD1 (6 bases). The sequenced sample consisted of blood. The receptor was derived from a woman in her late teens or twenties in good health. CDR3: CAIQGNSGGNTIYF. CDR3 DNA sequence: TGTGCCATCCAGGGGAATTCGGGCGGAAACACCATATATTTT.